The 19 T cell receptor beta chains below come from one sample, sequenced in a study of shared clonotypes between healthy human individuals. It was CD45RO-negative cells, positively selected for CCR7, that made up naive CD8 cells, with terminally differentiated effector memory CD45RA+ cells excluded. The method was immunoSEQ multiplex PCR; TCRdb's version includes in-frame clones alone and lacks a portion of them. Here the sample spans around 2,000,000 clones, around 96% being singletons. The sample was naive CD8+ T cells sorted from blood. These receptors were taken from a man between 18 and 29 years old in good health.

The rearrangement uses TRBV6-5 and TRBJ2-7, with TRBD2 matching over 10 bases. V dropped 0 bases and J dropped 2; count of bases not matched to a gene: 4. Germline CDR1 reads MNHEY; CDR2 reads SVGAGI. The CDR3 spans 16 residues. CDR3 nucleotide sequence: TGTGCCAGCAGTTACTCGGATCTAGCGGGAGCCTACGAGCAGTACTTC. Translating it yields CASSYSDLAGAYEQYF.

Details on this clone: At the DNA level, this CDR3 is encoded by other sequences in the same sample as well. This chain links TRBV6-5 with TRBJ2-7, with 12 bases aligning to TRBD2. Germline-derived CDR1 and CDR2 are MNHEY and SVGAGI. The length of the CDR3 is 14 residues. The V and J ends lost 6 bases and 4 bases, in that order; junction bases with no gene match: 4. This chain's CDR3 is CASSPGTSGYEQYF. DNA for the CDR3: TGTGCCAGCAGCCCCGGGACTAGCGGGTACGAGCAGTACTTC.

The V gene is TRBV9, the J gene TRBJ2-7, with D possibly TRBD2 on 6 matching bases. CDR1 is SGDLS, CDR2 YYNGEE, per germline. CDR3 length: 16 residues. Deletions cut 0 bases from V and 5 bases from J, with 18 bases between. CDR3 sequence: CASSVAPSVLPNEQYF. As DNA, the CDR3 is TGTGCCAGCAGCGTAGCCCCTAGCGTCCTCCCTAACGAGCAGTACTTC.

This clone was recorded a few times. The chain recombines TRBV9 with TRBJ1-6; possible D gene TRBD1, 5 bases. CDR3 length: 15 residues. Germline V gives CDR1 SGDLS, CDR2 YYNGEE. V was clipped by 3 bases and J by 10 bases, with 17 bases between them. The DNA of the CDR3 is TGTGCCAGCAGCGCCCCCGGGGCAGGGAGATCACCCCTCCACTTT. Its translation: CASSAPGAGRSPLHF.

This sequence joins TRBV6-5 and TRBJ2-3; D uncertain. Per germline, CDR1 MNHEY and CDR2 SVGAGI. Trimming removed 4 bases from V and 2 bases from J, with 10 bases in between. The CDR3 runs 14 residues. The chain's CDR3 is CASSLVVDTDTQYF. CDR3 nucleotides: TGTGCCAGCAGTTTAGTGGTGGACACAGATACGCAGTATTTT.

The chain joins TRBV5-1 to TRBJ1-1; 8 nucleotides match TRBD1. V dropped 3 bases and J dropped 3; count of bases not matched to a gene: 1. The CDR3 has 13 amino acids. Per the germline V gene, CDR1 is SGHRS and CDR2 is YFSETQ. The CDR3 reads CASSSQGDTEAFF. The CDR3, as DNA: TGCGCCAGCAGCTCACAGGGGGACACTGAAGCTTTCTTT.

The chain combines TRBV19 with TRBJ1-2, with TRBD1 matching 7 bases. The germline V gene encodes CDR1 LNHDA and CDR2 SQIVND (reference sequence). Trimming removed 10 bases from V and 5 bases from J; junction bases left unmatched: 10. The CDR3 is 13 residues long. CDR3 residues: CATEGTDGYGYTF. CDR3 sequence (DNA): TGTGCCACCGAAGGGACAGATGGTTATGGCTACACCTTC.

The rearrangement links TRBV29-1 to TRBJ2-1; maybe TRBD2 (6 bases). The ends were cut back, 4 bases at V and 0 bases at J, with 10 bases in the middle. The CDR3 runs 14 residues. The germline V gene encodes CDR1 SQVTM and CDR2 ANQGSEA. The CDR3 protein is CSVGLDFSYNEQFF. The CDR3 DNA follows: TGCAGCGTTGGACTAGATTTCTCCTACAATGAGCAGTTCTTC.

The chain employs TRBV7-3 and TRBJ1-1, with D possibly TRBD1 on 6 matching bases. In germline, CDR1 is SGHTA, CDR2 FQGTGA. The ends were cut back, 3 bases at V and 3 bases at J, with 8 bases in the middle. The CDR3 extends over 13 amino acids. CDR3 region: CASSFGQHTEAFF. For the CDR3, the DNA is TGTGCCAGCAGCTTCGGACAGCACACTGAAGCTTTCTTT.

The chain links TRBV19 to TRBJ1-4; D gene uncertain. The CDR3 is 14 amino acids. Per the germline V gene, CDR1 is LNHDA and CDR2 is SQIVND (reference sequence). The ends were cut back, 0 bases at V and 11 bases at J, with 13 bases in the middle. The chain's CDR3 is CASSIDGETDKLFF. The CDR3 bases are TGTGCCAGTAGTATAGACGGGGAAACGGACAAACTGTTTTTT.

The rearrangement joins TRBV7-8 to TRBJ2-3, with D unresolved. With 5 bases removed from V and 5 bases from J, the gap between germline ends came to 14 bases. Germline CDR1 is SGHVS and CDR2 is FQNEAQ. The CDR3 extends over 14 amino acids. The CDR3 DNA sequence: TGTGCCAGCAGCCCGATACAGATTCTAGATACGCAGTATTTT. Residues: CASSPIQILDTQYF.

This chain uses TRBV5-4 with TRBJ2-5; 14 bases are shared with TRBD2. The V segment lost 3 bases and the J segment 0 bases; nucleotides outside the gene matches: 7. This CDR3 contains 18 residues. Germline loops: CDR1 SGHNT, CDR2 YYREEE (reference sequence). The CDR3 DNA follows: TGTGCCAGCAGCTCCGGACTAGCGGGGGGCCAGTACCAAGAGACCCAGTACTTC. The encoded protein is CASSSGLAGGQYQETQYF.

The chain couples TRBV2 to TRBJ2-7, with a tentative D call TRBD2 (6 bases). The ends were cut back, 4 bases at V and 4 bases at J, with 17 bases in the middle. CDR1 and CDR2 (germline): SNHLY, FYNNEI. The CDR3 is made up of 15 amino acids. CDR3 sequence reads: CASSVWGERGYEQYF. CDR3 sequence (DNA): TGTGCCAGCAGTGTATGGGGGGAAAGGGGATACGAGCAGTACTTC.

On this clone: The same CDR3 also results from other DNA sequences found in this sample. The V and J genes are TRBV27 and TRBJ1-4; 9 nucleotides line up with TRBD1. CDR3 length: 14 residues. The junction had 3 bases not matched to a gene; V was cut back by 3 bases and J by 7 bases. Per germline, CDR1 MNHEY and CDR2 SMNVEV (reference sequence). DNA of the CDR3: TGTGCCAGCAGTTTCACAGGGGGCGGTGAAAAACTGTTTTTT. This sequence encodes CASSFTGGGEKLFF.

The CDR3 loop reads CASSRSGGFYNEQFF. Here the CDR3 DNA reads TGTGCCAGCAGCCGTAGCGGGGGGTTCTACAATGAGCAGTTCTTC. The chain employs TRBV7-8 and TRBJ2-1; 10 positions match TRBD2. Unmatched junction bases numbered 4, after V lost 5 bases and J lost 3 bases. Looked up from germline, CDR1 is SGHVS and CDR2 is FQNEAQ. This CDR3 is built from 15 residues.

The chain is built from TRBV28 and TRBJ1-3, with D unresolved. CDR3 length: 14 residues. Trimming left V 3 bases short and J 2 bases short, with 8 bases between. Germline CDR1 reads MDHEN; CDR2 reads SYDVKM. The CDR3: CASSFTTTGNTIYF. The CDR3 nucleotides read TGTGCCAGCAGTTTTACGACGACTGGAAACACCATATATTTT.

V is TRBV2 and J is TRBJ2-2; D unresolved. This CDR3 has 15 amino acids. Trimming stripped 8 bases from V and 0 bases from J, with 13 bases between. Germline V gene sequence: CDR1 SNHLY, CDR2 FYNNEI. The CDR3 sequence: CASLRRTSNTGELFF. CDR3 DNA: TGTGCCAGCCTGCGACGGACGTCGAACACCGGGGAGCTGTTTTTT.

The rearrangement links TRBV6-5 to TRBJ2-2; 11 bases are a match to TRBD1. Germline V CDR1 and CDR2: MNHEY, SVGAGI. The CDR3 length is 15 residues. V lost 4 bases to trimming and J lost 5 bases; unmatched junction nucleotides: 3. The CDR3 loop is CASSWGQGGTGELFF. CDR3 nucleotide sequence: TGTGCCAGCAGTTGGGGACAGGGGGGGACCGGGGAGCTGTTTTTT.

As regards this clone: Different DNA sequences within this sample yield the same CDR3. This sequence joins TRBV5-4 and TRBJ1-6; D is uncertain. Trimming removed 0 bases from V and 7 bases from J, with 5 bases in between. The CDR3 has 13 residues. Germline CDR1 is SGHNT and CDR2 is YYREEE (reference sequence). CDR3 sequence: CASSLAPNSPLHF. CDR3 nucleotides: TGTGCCAGCAGCTTGGCCCCAAATTCACCCCTCCACTTT.